This note documents a single TCR beta chain sequence. Sequence at one end of the junction differs from germline and may be a read error. CDR3 size: 11 residues. Germline CDR1 is DFQATT and CDR2 is SNEGSKA (reference sequence). This sample was included in a study of blood T cell repertoires in COVID-19. In the authors' workflow: Estimates of nucleated cell counts were drawn from the amplification of reference gene primers. The data were produced by immunoSEQ multiplex PCR, yet TCRdb's version contains in-frame clones alone and is incomplete. V and J calls and clone size are copied from that table; D and trimming were computed from the DNA. This table has about 320,000 clones, approximately 85% appearing once.

The chain uses TRBV20-1 and TRBJ2-5, with D unresolved. The sample comprised peripheral blood. This clonotype was obtained from a woman between 45 and 65 years old with acute or convalescent COVID-19. The CDR3 spells CNALLQETQYF. DNA for the CDR3: TGCAATGCTCTGTTACAAGAGACCCAGTACTTC.